This is a list of T cell receptor beta chains from one sample in a study of blood T cell repertoires in COVID-19. Data came from immunoSEQ multiplex PCR; TCRdb stores just in-frame clones and leaves some out. Here the sample spans around 200,000 clones, 85% being singletons. The sample was PBMCs or T cells enriched from blood (not recorded which). Receptor source: a man in his forties who had recovered from COVID-19. Both conserved end residues are part of each CDR3. A D gene is named only where the DNA matches it firmly. Not all rows give a size; the values are once, few, many and, for expanded clones, a class.

j_gene | d_gene | v_gene | abundance | CDR3aa | CDR3nt
TRBJ2-5 | . | TRBV5-1 | . | CASSLTYISGRETQYF | TGCGCCAGCAGCTTGACATATATTAGTGGCAGGGAGACCCAGTACTTC
TRBJ2-2 | . | TRBV25-1 | . | CASSETRQNTGELFF | TGTGCCAGCAGTGAGACTAGACAGAACACCGGGGAACTGTTTTTT
TRBJ2-3 | TRBD1 | TRBV29-1 | . | CSVDHLSTRQGYLSTDTQYF | TGCAGCGTTGACCATTTGTCTACGAGACAGGGATACCTTAGCACAGATACGCAGTATTTT
TRBJ1-5 | . | TRBV2 | . | CASSEARQDNQPQHF | TGTGCCAGCAGTGAAGCCCGACAGGACAATCAGCCCCAGCATTTT
TRBJ2-7 | . | TRBV18 | . | CASSPDRTAYEQYF | TGTGCCAGCTCACCGGACAGAACTGCCTACGAGCAGTACTTC
TRBJ2-1 | . | TRBV5-1 | . | CASSSTMQGLEQFF | TGCGCCAGCAGCTCAACCATGCAGGGACTTGAGCAGTTCTTC
TRBJ2-1 | TRBD2 | TRBV4-3 | few | CASSQEAGGLYNEQFF | TGCGCCAGCAGCCAAGAGGCGGGAGGGCTATACAATGAGCAGTTCTTC
TRBJ2-7 | TRBD1 | TRBV3-1/TRBV3-2 | once | CASSPTGGLSYEQYF | TGTGCCAGCAGCCCTACAGGGGGCTTATCCTACGAGCAGTACTTC
TRBJ2-2 | TRBD1 | TRBV3-1/TRBV3-2 | . | CASSQLDRVGGELFF | TGTGCCAGCAGCCAATTAGACAGGGTCGGCGGGGAGCTGTTTTTT
TRBJ2-6 | . | TRBV10-3 | . | CAISESRNVAYGANVLTF | TGTGCCATCAGTGAGTCGAGAAATGTAGCATATGGGGCCAACGTCCTGACTTTC
TRBJ1-2 | . | TRBV30 | . | CAWSDKGVSNYGYTF | TGTGCCTGGAGTGATAAAGGGGTATCTAACTATGGCTACACCTTC